The 27 T cell receptor beta chains given below trace back to one sample, sequenced in a study of T cells in Graves' hyperthyroidism and ophthalmopathy. RNA transcripts provided the source from which TCR beta CDR3 regions were amplified. The HTBI set primed first-round TCR CDR3 RT-PCR. TCRdb redid the calling of the multiplex PCR reads with MiXCR, one entry per CDR3 protein. This table has hundreds of thousands of distinct CDR3 sequences, around 39% appearing once. The material sequenced was blood. The receptor set was obtained from a man younger than 35 with Graves' hyperthyroidism.

Concerning this clonotype: This may be a read error: a much more frequent sequence differs by one nucleotide. The rearrangement links TRBV12-3 or TRBV12-4 to TRBJ1-4; D perhaps matches TRBD1 (5 bases). The V end was cut by 6 bases, the J end by 4 bases, with 12 bases between. The CDR3 covers 14 residues. The CDR3 region has the DNA TGTGCCAGCAGCGGGGAACAGGTTAATGAAAAACTGTTTTTT. It codes for CASSGEQVNEKLFF.

A single count supports this clonotype. V is TRBV10-3 and J is TRBJ1-5; TRBD1 agrees at 11 bases. The CDR3 consists of 14 residues. Trimming took 10 bases from V and 4 from J; bases not matched to a gene: 6. CDR1 ENHRY and CDR2 SYGVKD come from the germline V gene. The CDR3 sequence: CATGTGGWNQPQHF. The DNA of the CDR3 is TGTGCCACCGGGACAGGGGGTTGGAATCAGCCCCAGCATTTT.

To note about this clonotype: Being one base from a much bigger clone, this may be a read error. This chain uses TRBV9 with TRBJ1-5, with a possible D match to TRBD1 (5 bases). Trimming left V 2 bases short and J 3 bases short, with 6 bases between. The CDR3 has 13 amino acids. The germline CDR1 and CDR2 sequences are SGDLS and YYNGEE. The CDR3 DNA reads TGTGCCAGCAGCGTGACAGCCAATCAGCCCCAGCATTTT. Its translation: CASSVTANQPQHF.

This chain uses TRBV2 with TRBJ1-2; D gene ambiguous. V lost 1 base and J lost 8, with 20 bases in between. Germline V gives CDR1 SNHLY, CDR2 FYNNEI. The CDR3 has 16 amino acids. CDR3 nucleotide sequence: TGTGCCAGCAGTGAAGTGTGGGAAGGGTCCTACGAGGGCTACACCTTC. As protein: CASSEVWEGSYEGYTF.

The V call is TRBV25-1, the J call TRBJ1-6; 8 nucleotides agree with TRBD1. The ends lost 8 bases at V and 11 bases at J; junction bases unmatched: 5. Germline V gene data show CDR1 as MGHDK and CDR2 as SYGVNS. The CDR3 runs 12 residues. The CDR3 region is CASYTGGPPLHF. In DNA, the CDR3 is TGTGCCAGCTACACAGGGGGACCACCCCTCCACTTT.

This sequence joins TRBV12-3 or TRBV12-4 and TRBJ2-5; D is possibly TRBD1 (6 bases). V lost 7 bases and J 1 base, leaving 7 bases between the germline ends. The CDR3 contains 12 residues. The CDR3 reads CASKGVQETQYF. As DNA, the CDR3 is TGTGCCAGCAAGGGGGTCCAAGAGACCCAGTACTTC.

The chain carries TRBV7-2 and TRBJ1-5; D call uncertain. The V end was cut by 1 base, the J end by 6 bases, with 10 bases between. From germline, CDR1 is SGHTA and CDR2 FQGNSA. CDR3 size: 14 residues. The CDR3 nucleotides read TGTGCCAGCAGCTTAGGTTTGCCCCCTCAGCCCCAGCATTTT. Encoded protein: CASSLGLPPQPQHF.

This chain links TRBV29-1 with TRBJ1-1; unclear D gene. Per germline, CDR1 SQVTM and CDR2 ANQGSEA. The germline V and J ends were trimmed by 8 bases and 1 base, with 11 bases remaining between them. This CDR3 contains 12 residues. The CDR3 protein is CSSKHQNTEAFF. CDR3 sequence (DNA): TGCAGCAGTAAGCACCAGAACACTGAAGCTTTCTTT.

The chain couples TRBV7-9 to TRBJ1-2; TRBD1 might be the D (6 bases). The V and J ends lost 5 bases and 8 bases respectively, with 15 bases between them. The CDR3 totals 13 residues. Germline CDR1 is SEHNR and CDR2 is FQNEAQ (reference sequence). The CDR3 region has the DNA TGTGCCAGCAGCCTCCGACAGGATGACGGCTACACCTTC. It codes for CASSLRQDDGYTF. Looking up the rest from reference TRBV7-9 and TRBJ1-2 gives the full variable domain: DTGVSQNPRHKITKRGQNVTFRCDPISEHNRLYWYRQTLGQGPEFLTYFQNEAQLEKSRLLSDRFSAERPKGSFSTLEIQRTEQGDSAMYLCASSLRQDDGYTFGSGTRLTVV.

The chain uses TRBV7-2 and TRBJ1-1; D gene ambiguous. V lost 1 base to trimming and J lost 3 bases, with 9 bases between them. The CDR3 has 14 amino acids. Germline values: CDR1 SGHTA, CDR2 FQGNSA. CDR3 residues: CASSLEGRYTEAFF. CDR3 in DNA: TGTGCCAGCAGCTTAGAAGGACGTTACACTGAAGCTTTCTTT.

This clonotype was counted only a few times. The CDR3 region is CASSYNGGEKLFF. CDR3 sequence (DNA): TGTGCCAGCAGTTACAATGGGGGAGAAAAACTGTTTTTT. J is TRBJ1-4 and V is TRBV6-5; tentative D call: TRBD1 (5 bases). Trimming pared 2 bases from V and 8 bases from J, leaving 9 bases between. The CDR3 spans 13 residues. Germline CDR1 MNHEY, CDR2 SVGAGI.

Comment on this clonotype: The junction shows a germline mismatch at one end, possibly a read error. The J gene is TRBJ2-7, the V gene TRBV7-2; D is undetermined. CDR1 and CDR2 (germline): SGHTA, FQGNSA. This CDR3 region has 14 residues. Here the CDR3 DNA reads TGTGCCAGCAGCCAAGAAAAGGTCCAGTACGGGCAGTACTTC. Encoded protein: CASSQEKVQYGQYF.

The chain couples TRBV7-2 to TRBJ1-1, with a weak D call TRBD1 (5 bases). This CDR3 has 10 residues. Germline V lookup: CDR1 SGHTA, CDR2 FQGNSA. V was clipped by 8 bases and J by 8 bases, with 9 bases between them. CDR3 in DNA: TGTGCCAGCCTCGGGGGGGAAGCTTTCTTT. Its protein is CASLGGEAFF.

This clonotype has a single count. A much larger clone differs from this one at a single base, so this may be a read error. The chain employs TRBV7-6 and TRBJ2-7; 7 bases match TRBD2. This CDR3 contains 13 residues. Germline CDR1 reads SGHVS; CDR2 reads FNYEAQ. Trimming removed 5 bases from V and 4 bases from J; junction bases left unmatched: 5. The CDR3 nucleotides are TGTGCCAGCAGCGGAGACGGGGGGTACGAGCAGTACTTC. Translation: CASSGDGGYEQYF.

There are a few counts of this clonotype. V and J are TRBV10-1 and TRBJ2-7; weak D call: TRBD2 (5 bases). CDR3 length: 15 residues. Per the germline V gene, CDR1 is WNHNN and CDR2 is SYGVQD (reference sequence). V lost 8 bases and J lost 6, with 23 bases in between. CDR3 sequence: CASSLRVSNKPEQYF. In DNA, the CDR3 is TGCGCCAGCTCCTTGAGGGTCTCTAACAAGCCCGAGCAGTACTTC.

A note on this clonotype: With a much larger clone just one base away, this may be a read error. CDR3 in amino acids: CASSLDAGADTEAFF. Written as DNA, the CDR3 is TGTGCCAGCAGCTTAGATGCAGGGGCGGACACTGAAGCTTTCTTT. The rearrangement links TRBV7-8 to TRBJ1-1, with TRBD1 as a possible D gene (6 bases). CDR3 size: 15 residues. Germline V CDR1 and CDR2: SGHVS, FQNEAQ. V lost 1 base to trimming and J lost 3 bases, with 12 bases between them.

This clonotype turned up a few times. The genes are TRBV7-9 and TRBJ2-2, with D perhaps matching TRBD1 (6 bases). This CDR3 is 14 amino acids long. The V end was cut by 8 bases, the J end by 0 bases, with 10 bases between. From germline, CDR1 is SEHNR and CDR2 FQNEAQ (reference sequence). The CDR3 region has the DNA TGTGCCAGCTCCGGGACATCGAACACCGGGGAGCTGTTTTTT. This codes for CASSGTSNTGELFF.

The V gene is TRBV20-1, the J gene TRBJ2-5; D may be TRBD1 or TRBD2 (5 bases each). The ends were cut back, 7 bases at V and 5 bases at J, with 17 bases in the middle. Germline assignment: CDR1 DFQATT and CDR2 SNEGSKA (reference sequence). The CDR3 runs 13 residues. The CDR3 nucleotides are TGCAGTGGAGGGACGGGCCAAGGGGAGACCCAGTACTTC. Translation: CSGGTGQGETQYF.

This clonotype was observed a few times. V gene TRBV5-1 combines with J gene TRBJ2-7; 9 bases are shared with TRBD1. The CDR3 covers 15 residues. Unmatched junction bases numbered 10, after V lost 3 bases and J lost 6 bases. Germline values: CDR1 SGHRS, CDR2 YFSETQ. The CDR3 coding sequence is TGCGCCAGCAGCTCCTACAGGGGGCAGGCGGCCGAGCAGTACTTC. Amino acids: CASSSYRGQAAEQYF.

This clonotype has ten or more counts. In DNA form, the CDR3 reads TGCGCCAGCAGCCAGGAAACAGGGTGGGACACTGAAGCTTTCTTT. This translates into CASSQETGWDTEAFF. The chain links TRBV5-1 to TRBJ1-1; TRBD1 is a possible D gene (6 bases). The CDR3 sequence is 15 residues long. Germline V CDR1 and CDR2: SGHRS, YFSETQ. Trimming took off 4 bases at V and 3 bases at J, with 16 bases between the two ends. Looking up the rest from reference TRBV5-1 and TRBJ1-1 gives the full variable domain: KAGVTQTPRYLIKTRGQQVTLSCSPISGHRSVSWYQQTPGQGLQFLFEYFSETQRNKGNFPGRFSGRQFSNSRSEMNVSTLELGDSALYLCASSQETGWDTEAFFGQGTRLTVV.

This clonotype occurred many times. The rearrangement links TRBV7-9 to TRBJ2-5; either TRBD1 or TRBD2 may fit D (5 bases each). Germline CDR1 is SEHNR and CDR2 is FQNEAQ (reference sequence). The CDR3 is made up of 14 amino acids. Trimming took 8 bases from V and 3 from J, leaving 16 bases between them. CDR3: CASRDGARKETQYF. CDR3 DNA: TGTGCCAGCCGCGACGGGGCTAGGAAAGAGACCCAGTACTTC.

In this sample, this clonotype turned up many times. The rearrangement uses TRBV5-1 and TRBJ1-1, with a weak D call TRBD1 (5 bases). CDR1 and CDR2 from the germline V gene are SGHRS and YFSETQ. The CDR3 runs to 13 residues. Deletions cut 1 base from V and 6 bases from J, with 10 bases between. The CDR3 sequence is CASSLRGDAEAFF. The CDR3 region has the DNA TGCGCCAGCAGCTTGCGTGGGGACGCTGAAGCTTTCTTT.

V gene TRBV19 combines with J gene TRBJ2-6; 7 bases are shared with TRBD1. Trimming took 3 bases from V and 0 from J; bases not matched to a gene: 2. The CDR3 extends over 16 amino acids. Germline lookup yields CDR1 LNHDA and CDR2 SQIVND (reference sequence). In nucleotides, the CDR3 is TGTGCCAGTAGTATGGGACAGCACTCTGGGGCCAACGTCCTGACTTTC. Its translation: CASSMGQHSGANVLTF. Using reference TRBV19 and TRBJ2-6 for the parts outside the CDR3, the full variable domain is DGGITQSPKYLFRKEGQNVTLSCEQNLNHDAMYWYRQDPGQGLRLIYYSQIVNDFQKGDIAEGYSVSREKKESFPLTVTSAQKNPTAFYLCASSMGQHSGANVLTFGAGSRLTVL.

The chain is built from TRBV20-1 and TRBJ2-5, with TRBD1 matching over 7 bases. Germline V gene data show CDR1 as DFQATT and CDR2 as SNEGSKA (reference sequence). The CDR3 sequence is 13 residues long. V lost 6 bases and J lost 3; bases outside the gene matches: 7. The CDR3 protein is CSARGTVEETQYF. CDR3 bases: TGCAGTGCCAGGGGGACGGTCGAAGAGACCCAGTACTTC.

For this clonotype: Germline and junction disagree at one end, which may indicate a read error. The chain couples TRBV7-2 to TRBJ1-2, with TRBD1 as a possible D gene (5 bases). Germline V gives CDR1 SGHTA, CDR2 FQGNSA. The CDR3 length is 12 residues. The CDR3 DNA sequence: TGTGGCAGCAGCTTAGACAGTGAGGGCTACACCTTC. Its translation: CGSSLDSEGYTF.

This clonotype was recorded at least ten times. The chain has TRBV5-5 and TRBJ1-1; perhaps TRBD1 as D (5 bases). V lost 4 bases and J lost 1, with 11 bases in between. The CDR3 loop spans 14 amino acids. In germline, CDR1 is SGHKS, CDR2 YYEKEE (reference sequence). The CDR3 here is CASSPGHGNTEAFF. CDR3 DNA sequence: TGTGCCAGCAGCCCTGGACACGGGAACACTGAAGCTTTCTTT.

The chain joins TRBV20-1 to TRBJ2-5; D may be TRBD1 (6 bases). The germline CDR1 and CDR2 sequences are DFQATT and SNEGSKA (reference sequence). Trimming cost V 0 bases and J 1 base, with 21 bases left between them. The CDR3 totals 18 residues. CDR3 in DNA: TGCAGTGCTAGAGATGTCGGACTGTACAGGGCTACCCAAGAGACCCAGTACTTC. This translates into CSARDVGLYRATQETQYF.